These 9 T cell receptor beta chains were all obtained from the same sample, sequenced in a study of molecular identifiers for immune sequencing clone quantification. TCRdb re-analysed the PCR reads in MiXCR, keeping a single row per CDR3 protein. The sample shows 350,000 or so distinct CDR3 sequences, roughly 23% of them seen only once. The sequenced sample consisted of naive CD8+ T cells from blood, with Jurkat cell RNA spiked in. Subset in this sample: FACS-sorted CD8+CD4-CCR7+CD45RA+ naive T cells. Receptors were obtained from a human donor in good health. Some libraries in this study had Jurkat cell RNA spiked in.

This clonotype was picked up many times. This rearrangement joins TRBV11-2 to TRBJ1-2; 9 bases are shared with TRBD1. The germline V gene encodes CDR1 SGHAT and CDR2 FQNNGV. The ends lost 3 bases at V and 6 bases at J; junction bases unmatched: 8. The CDR3 totals 15 residues. Here the CDR3 reads CASSFGTGLRDGYTF. The CDR3 DNA follows: TGTGCCAGCAGCTTTGGGACAGGGCTGAGAGATGGCTACACCTTC.

J is TRBJ2-6 and V is TRBV6-2 or TRBV6-3, with a tentative D call TRBD1 (5 bases). The germline V and J ends were trimmed by 2 bases and 1 base, with 12 bases remaining between them. Germline V CDR1 and CDR2: MNHEY, SVGEGT. The CDR3 length is 17 residues. The CDR3 coding sequence is TGTGCCAGCAGTTACCCCCTGCAGGGTTCTGGGGCCAACGTCCTGACTTTC. Translating gives CASSYPLQGSGANVLTF.

This clonotype was detected a few times. The rearrangement links TRBV20-1 to TRBJ2-4; tentative D call: TRBD1 (5 bases). Germline CDR1 is DFQATT and CDR2 is SNEGSKA (reference sequence). This CDR3 has 12 residues. With 6 bases removed from V and 4 bases from J, the gap between germline ends came to 10 bases. The CDR3 DNA reads as TGCAGTGCCAAGGGGCAAAAAAACATTCAGTACTTC. Amino acid sequence: CSAKGQKNIQYF.

As to this clonotype: With a much larger clone just one base away, this may be a read error. This chain links TRBV11-2 with TRBJ2-1; 10 bases fit TRBD2. Germline V gives CDR1 SGHAT, CDR2 FQNNGV. This CDR3 comprises 16 residues. This CDR3 reads CASSLDPSGRANERFF. DNA of the CDR3: TGTGCCAGCAGCTTAGATCCTAGCGGGAGAGCGAATGAGCGGTTCTTC.

This clonotype was seen many times. The CDR3: CASSSLSTGPTNEKLFF. The CDR3 region has the DNA TGTGCCAGCAGCTCACTATCCACAGGTCCAACTAATGAAAAACTGTTTTTT. The chain recombines TRBV7-9 with TRBJ1-4, with a tentative D call TRBD1 (5 bases). The CDR3 is made up of 17 amino acids. Germline V gives CDR1 SEHNR, CDR2 FQNEAQ (reference sequence). V lost 4 bases and J 0 bases, leaving 15 bases between the germline ends.

In its sample, this clonotype was seen many times. V gene TRBV30 combines with J gene TRBJ2-7, with D uncertain. Germline V lookup: CDR1 GTSNPN, CDR2 SVGIG (reference sequence). Trimming took off 5 bases at V and 5 bases at J, with 7 bases between the two ends. The CDR3 runs 10 residues. CDR3 loop: CAWEENEQYF. The CDR3 DNA reads TGTGCCTGGGAAGAAAACGAGCAGTACTTC.

This clonotype was counted at least ten times. This sequence joins TRBV20-1 and TRBJ1-1, with D possibly TRBD1 on 6 matching bases. V was shortened by 3 bases and J by 5 bases, with 16 bases between the two germline ends. The CDR3 totals 14 residues. Germline lookup yields CDR1 DFQATT and CDR2 SNEGSKA (reference sequence). The CDR3 here is CSARWDTGGTEAFF. The CDR3 DNA sequence: TGCAGTGCTAGGTGGGACACCGGGGGAACTGAAGCTTTCTTT.

In DNA form, the CDR3 reads TGCAGTGCTAGAGATCTTGGACAGGGTAACTACGAGCAGTACTTC. Amino acid sequence: CSARDLGQGNYEQYF. The V gene is TRBV20-1, the J gene TRBJ2-7, with 8 bases that match TRBD1. Germline loops: CDR1 DFQATT, CDR2 SNEGSKA (reference sequence). The V gene end was trimmed by 0 bases and the J gene end by 3 bases; junction bases not matched to a gene: 7. The CDR3 extends over 15 amino acids.

This clonotype was seen at least ten times. This chain links TRBV29-1 with TRBJ1-1; the D gene is possibly TRBD1 (5 bases). This CDR3 comprises 11 residues. Germline lookup yields CDR1 SQVTM and CDR2 ANQGSEA. V lost 1 base and J lost 10, with 10 bases in between. In DNA form, the CDR3 reads TGCAGCGTTGAAGGCCAGGGTTTAGCTTTCTTT. Encoded protein: CSVEGQGLAFF.